These 13 T cell receptor beta chains originate from one sample sequenced in a study of T cells in Graves' hyperthyroidism and ophthalmopathy (dated by TCRdb to about 2019). The method behind the library was multiplex PCR. This sample was sequenced with an Illumina HiSeq 2000. The TCR beta CDR3 regions were amplified from the RNA transcripts. A first-round RT-PCR of the TCR CDR3 used the HTBI primer set with the Qiagen OneStep RT-PCR kit. The public sequencing data were trimmed at Q25 with fastp and processed into clonotypes with MiXCR by TCRdb, which kept only in-frame beta chains. CDR3 protein duplicates are merged, each entry listing the most common genes and DNA. The sample table records some 600,000 distinct CDR3 sequences; about 45% of these occur just once. The ten largest clonotypes hold about 7.9% of the sample. Sequenced sample: peripheral blood or thyroid tissue (not recorded which). These receptors were collected from a woman in her late teens or twenties with Graves' hyperthyroidism. Donor details come from another sample of the same person, matched by shared clones.

The chain combines TRBV12-3 or TRBV12-4 with TRBJ1-2; D is undetermined. The CDR3 loop spans 14 amino acids. Trimming took off 7 bases at V and 0 bases at J, with 12 bases between the two ends. CDR3 protein: CASNSLEANYGYTF. The CDR3 nucleotides read TGTGCCAGCAATTCCCTTGAAGCTAACTATGGCTACACCTTC.

This clonotype was detected only once. This chain's CDR3 is CAISDRSYGETQYF. CDR3 nucleotides: TGTGCCATCAGTGATCGGTCCTACGGGGAGACCCAGTACTTC. V usage is TRBV10-3 and J usage is TRBJ2-5; no reliable D call. The CDR3 spans 14 residues. V was shortened by 3 bases and J by 5 bases, with 13 bases between the two germline ends. In germline, CDR1 is ENHRY, CDR2 SYGVKD.

The sample holds many counts of this clonotype. The rearrangement uses TRBV10-3 and TRBJ2-2; D gene uncertain. The CDR3 runs to 16 residues. V lost 2 bases to trimming and J lost 0 bases, with 10 bases between them. Germline CDR1 reads ENHRY; CDR2 reads SYGVKD. CDR3 in amino acids: CAISERGPTNTGELFF. Here the CDR3 DNA reads TGTGCCATCAGTGAGCGTGGACCGACGAACACCGGGGAGCTGTTTTTT.

Points on this clonotype: The junction and the germline gene differ at one end; a read error may be behind it. The rearrangement joins TRBV7-3 to TRBJ2-5, with D possibly called TRBD1 or TRBD2 (5 bases each). The CDR3 has 14 residues. Germline assignment: CDR1 SGHTA and CDR2 FQGTGA. The CDR3 coding sequence is TGTGCTAGCAGCTCCGGGACGGCGGGTGAGACCCAGTACTTC. Translation: CASSSGTAGETQYF.

V gene TRBV6-2 or TRBV6-3 combines with J gene TRBJ2-7; D gene uncertain. Germline V gene lookup returns CDR1 MNHEY and CDR2 SVGEGT. Trimming shortened V by 0 bases and J by 7 bases, and 7 bases separated the two germline ends. The CDR3 spans 12 residues. The chain's CDR3 is CASSYSPGEQYF. The CDR3 bases are TGTGCCAGCAGTTACTCGCCCGGGGAGCAGTACTTC.

There are a few counts of this clonotype. The chain carries TRBV19 and TRBJ1-2, with 8 bases aligning to TRBD1. The CDR3 spans 14 residues. Trimming took 5 bases from V and 7 from J; bases not matched to a gene: 9. The V gene's germline CDR1 is LNHDA and CDR2 SQIVND (reference sequence). The CDR3 sequence: CASSLPQGAFGYTF. In DNA form, the CDR3 reads TGTGCCAGTAGTCTCCCCCAGGGGGCATTTGGCTACACCTTC.

The CDR3 region is CAKTRTGELFF. The CDR3 nucleotides are TGTGCCAAAACGAGGACCGGGGAGCTGTTTTTT. This chain links TRBV11-1 with TRBJ2-2; no definite D call. The CDR3 runs 11 residues. V dropped 10 bases and J dropped 5 bases, with 8 bases sitting between them. Germline CDR1 SGHAT, CDR2 FQDESV (reference sequence). The entire variable domain, with the rest obtained from reference TRBV11-1 and TRBJ2-2, is as follows: EAEVAQSPRYKITEKSQAVAFWCDPISGHATLYWYRQILGQGPELLVQFQDESVVDDSQLPKDRFSAERLKGVDSTLKIQPAELGDSAMYLCAKTRTGELFFGEGSRLTVL.

This chain connects TRBV25-1 to TRBJ1-1; TRBD1 might be the D (6 bases). The CDR3 is made up of 15 amino acids. Trimming removed 6 bases from V and 4 bases from J, with 18 bases in between. Germline CDR1 MGHDK, CDR2 SYGVNS. CDR3 nucleotide sequence: TGTGCCAGCAGCTTAGACCTACAGGGAGGCACTGAAGCTTTCTTT. This encodes CASSLDLQGGTEAFF.

The chain has TRBV20-1 and TRBJ2-7; TRBD2 agrees at 10 bases. Trimming cost V 5 bases and J 5 bases; bases outside gene matches: 18. Germline V gene lookup returns CDR1 DFQATT and CDR2 SNEGSKA (reference sequence). The CDR3 extends over 17 amino acids. CDR3 in DNA: TGCAGTGCTGTCCCTTTCGGTGAGCGGGAGGGCCTCGACGAGCAGTACTTC. Protein: CSAVPFGEREGLDEQYF.

In this sample, this clonotype turned up many times. The rearrangement links TRBV10-3 to TRBJ1-2; D ambiguous. Trimming left V 2 bases short and J 3 bases short, with 10 bases between. The CDR3 consists of 14 residues. Germline V gene data show CDR1 as ENHRY and CDR2 as SYGVKD. The CDR3 DNA is TGTGCCATCAGTGAGGCCCCCGGGGACTATGGCTACACCTTC. It encodes CAISEAPGDYGYTF.

A word on this clonotype: A single base separates this from a much larger clone, so it may be a read error. The rearrangement uses TRBV20-1 and TRBJ1-3; D is ambiguous. CDR1 and CDR2 from the germline V gene are DFQATT and SNEGSKA (reference sequence). The length of the CDR3 is 14 residues. CDR3 loop: CSAGDSGLLDTIYF. The CDR3 DNA reads TGCAGTGCTGGAGATAGCGGCTTATTGGACACCATATATTTT.

This rearrangement joins TRBV20-1 to TRBJ2-7, with 7 bases that match TRBD1. V was clipped by 6 bases and J by 3 bases; unmatched bases: 14. In germline, CDR1 is DFQATT, CDR2 SNEGSKA (reference sequence). CDR3 length: 15 residues. The CDR3 DNA follows: TGCAGTGCGCCAAACACGGGACAGATAGACTACGAGCAGTACTTC. Translation: CSAPNTGQIDYEQYF.

This chain uses TRBV7-9 with TRBJ1-1; no clear D gene. The germline V gene has CDR1 SEHNR and CDR2 FQNEAQ (reference sequence). The CDR3 is 13 residues long. V lost 4 bases and J 4 bases, leaving 10 bases between the germline ends. This CDR3 reads CASSSKTGTEAFF. In nucleotides, the CDR3 is TGTGCCAGCAGCTCAAAAACGGGCACTGAAGCTTTCTTT.